The T cell receptor beta chain under discussion was sequenced for a study of CD8 T cells in Susac syndrome. TEMRA cells were FACS-enriched, while CD8+ and CD4+ T cells were negatively isolated. General study points: As acknowledged by the study, its TCR sequencing and HLA analysis included a relatively small number of individuals.

A remark on this clonotype: Its antigen is unknown.

Reverse transcription of about 0.45 to 1 ug RNA was performed with random hexamers. One entry per CDR3 protein, called by TCRdb with MiXCR from the immunoSEQ multiplex PCR reads. The sample carries about 150,000 distinct CDR3 sequences, 85% to 95% recorded once. The sample was CD4+ T cells from PBMCs. This clonotype was sampled from a human donor with Susac syndrome.

The CDR3 bases are TGTGCCAGCAGTGATGACCAAGGGGTCTACGAGCAGTACTTC. This gives the protein CASSDDQGVYEQYF. The V gene is TRBV12-3 or TRBV12-4, the J gene TRBJ2-7, with a weak D call TRBD1 (5 bases). Trimming stripped 5 bases from V and 3 bases from J, with 14 bases between. The CDR3 totals 14 residues.